This T cell receptor (beta chain) was found in a study of cytomegalovirus exposure and HLA in healthy donors. Overall study context: Counted in an early data release were roughly 81 million unique TCRs from HLA-typed donors.

Note on this clone: The antigen is not known.

A multiplex PCR was run with 60 Vbeta primers and 13 Jbeta primers. Clones were sequenced by immunoSEQ multiplex PCR, and TCRdb holds only the in-frame ones, with some missing. The sample lists 160,000 or so clones; more than 70% were seen once. General study points: Researchers reported in a later analysis that a missense DCLRE1C variant was tied to TCR beta V- and J-gene trimming.

This clonotype was sampled from a male donor in good health and CMV-seropositive. Sample: PBMCs.

This CDR3 reads CASGTGDYEQYF. The CDR3 bases are TGTGCCAGCGGGACGGGAGACTACGAGCAGTACTTC. J is TRBJ2-7 and V is TRBV27, with D perhaps TRBD2 (6 bases). Germline loops: CDR1 MNHEY, CDR2 SMNVEV (reference sequence). Trimming left V 8 bases short and J 3 bases short, with 11 bases between. This CDR3 region has 12 residues.